This TCR beta chain comes out of a study of T-cell memory formation after mild COVID-19. Trimming removed 0 bases at V and 6 bases at J, with 3 bases between. The germline CDR1 and CDR2 sequences are DFQATT and SNEGSKA (reference sequence). This CDR3 is built from 11 residues. TCRdb fed the 5' RACE reads into MiXCR, producing one record per CDR3 protein. This table has 120,000 to 150,000 distinct CDR3 sequences, 15% to 20% appearing once. The source of this sequence is an adult woman who had mild COVID-19 (a few samples of this study predate the infection). Cell type and time point are not known. The chain links TRBV20-1 to TRBJ1-3; no clear D. The specimen sequenced was PBMCs or a T cell subset sorted from them (not recorded which). The CDR3 bases are TGCAGTGCTAGAGATCCAAACACCATATATTTT. It encodes CSARDPNTIYF.